Below are 27 T cell receptor beta chains sequenced from a single sample in a study of T cells in Graves' hyperthyroidism and ophthalmopathy (dated 2019 in TCRdb). The library was built by means of multiplex PCR. The sequencer listed for this sample is Illumina HiSeq 2000. TCR beta CDR3 regions were amplified from RNA transcripts. A first-round RT-PCR of the TCR CDR3 used the HTBI primer set with the Qiagen OneStep RT-PCR kit. The public reads were run again by TCRdb, first through fastp at Q25 and then through MiXCR, and only productive beta chains were kept. For every CDR3 protein sequence, its rows merge into one entry that carries the most common genes and DNA. This sample comprises about 370,000 distinct CDR3 sequences, approximately 16% of them detected only once. The top ten clonotypes cover roughly a fifth of the sample. The material sequenced was blood. The source is a woman aged 55-69 years with Graves' ophthalmopathy.

In this sample, this clonotype turned up many times. This chain uses TRBV2 with TRBJ1-2, with TRBD1 as a possible D gene (5 bases). Germline V gene data show CDR1 as SNHLY and CDR2 as FYNNEI. Trimming stripped 2 bases from V and 6 bases from J, with 10 bases between. This CDR3 spans 13 amino acids. The CDR3 protein is CASSEWGGNGYTF. Here the CDR3 DNA reads TGTGCCAGCAGTGAATGGGGGGGGAATGGCTACACCTTC.

This clonotype was observed a few times. The CDR3, as DNA: TGTGCCTGGAGTCAGGGCGTGTCCTACGAGCAGTACTTC. This gives the protein CAWSQGVSYEQYF. The rearrangement joins TRBV30 to TRBJ2-7; perhaps TRBD1 as D (5 bases). The CDR3 runs to 13 residues. Germline CDR1 reads GTSNPN; CDR2 reads SVGIG (reference sequence). With 2 bases removed from V and 1 base from J, the gap between germline ends came to 9 bases.

This clonotype was counted between two and nine times. The rearrangement joins TRBV5-1 to TRBJ2-2; D is tentatively TRBD1 or TRBD2 (5 bases each). This CDR3 has 16 residues. V was cut by 9 bases and J by 2 bases, with 20 bases left in between. CDR1 SGHRS and CDR2 YFSETQ come from the germline V gene. The CDR3 nucleotides read TGCGCCACTCGACCGGGACCCCTACATAACACCGGGGAGCTGTTTTTT. Encoded protein: CATRPGPLHNTGELFF. Looking up the rest from reference TRBV5-1 and TRBJ2-2 gives the full variable domain: KAGVTQTPRYLIKTRGQQVTLSCSPISGHRSVSWYQQTPGQGLQFLFEYFSETQRNKGNFPGRFSGRQFSNSRSEMNVSTLELGDSALYLCATRPGPLHNTGELFFGEGSRLTVL.

This clonotype was seen many times. The J gene is TRBJ2-7, the V gene TRBV2, with 7 bases lining up with TRBD1. V shed 6 bases, J shed 4 bases, and the junction held 3 bases outside the gene matches. The CDR3 totals 12 residues. Germline V gene lookup returns CDR1 SNHLY and CDR2 FYNNEI. The CDR3 bases are TGTGCCAGCAGCGACAGGGAGTACGAGCAGTACTTC. Amino acids: CASSDREYEQYF.

This clonotype was seen repeatedly, ten times or more. For the CDR3, the DNA is TGCAGCGTTGGACGGGGGGGTCACAATGAGCAGTTCTTC. Amino acid sequence: CSVGRGGHNEQFF. The chain carries TRBV29-1 and TRBJ2-1; 8 bases align to TRBD2. There are 13 residues in the CDR3. Germline V gene data show CDR1 as SQVTM and CDR2 as ANQGSEA. Losses at the gene ends were 4 bases for V and 5 bases for J; bases not matched to a gene: 4.

This clonotype was observed many times. The J gene is TRBJ2-1, the V gene TRBV2; either TRBD1 or TRBD2 may supply D (5 bases each). The germline V gene encodes CDR1 SNHLY and CDR2 FYNNEI. Between the trimmed V and J ends, which lost 4 bases and 0 bases, there was a span of 10 bases. The CDR3 is 15 residues long. In DNA form, the CDR3 reads TGTGCCAGCAGTGTCGGGACGGCCTCCTACAATGAGCAGTTCTTC. This translates into CASSVGTASYNEQFF. The full variable domain, rest sourced from reference TRBV2 and TRBJ2-1, is EPEVTQTPSHQVTQMGQEVILRCVPISNHLYFYWYRQILGQKVEFLVSFYNNEISEKSEIFDDQFSVERPDGSNFTLKIRSTKLEDSAMYFCASSVGTASYNEQFFGPGTRLTVL.

This clonotype was recorded at least ten times. This sequence joins TRBV5-8 and TRBJ2-7; TRBD1 or TRBD2 may be the D gene (5 bases each). V lost 0 bases and J lost 2, with 9 bases in between. This CDR3 region has 14 residues. Germline V gene lookup returns CDR1 SGHTS and CDR2 YDEGEE. The DNA of the CDR3 is TGTGCCAGCAGCTTGGTGGGGGTACCCTACGAGCAGTACTTC. Its protein is CASSLVGVPYEQYF.

V is TRBV6-1 and J is TRBJ2-3, with 10 bases matching TRBD2. V dropped 6 bases and J dropped 6; count of bases not matched to a gene: 9. Looked up from germline, CDR1 is MNHNS and CDR2 is SASEGT. This CDR3 region has 15 residues. CDR3 loop: CASSRAGGLGDTQYF. The DNA for the CDR3 is TGTGCCAGCAGCCGAGCGGGAGGGTTGGGGGATACGCAGTATTTT.

This clonotype came up many times. The CDR3 sequence: CASSLIPQPQHF. As DNA, the CDR3 is TGTGCCAGCAGCCTGATCCCCCAGCCCCAGCATTTT. V usage is TRBV12-3 or TRBV12-4 and J usage is TRBJ1-5; no firm D call. The germline V and J ends were trimmed by 6 bases and 7 bases, with 10 bases remaining between them. There are 12 residues in the CDR3.

This sequence joins TRBV12-5 and TRBJ1-1; D remains ambiguous. The CDR3 is 12 amino acids. Germline CDR1 and CDR2: LGHNT and FRNRAP. The V end was cut by 2 bases, the J end by 7 bases, with 8 bases between. The CDR3 protein is CASGLFGNEAFF. CDR3 sequence (DNA): TGTGCTAGTGGTTTGTTCGGTAATGAAGCTTTCTTT. Using reference TRBV12-5 and TRBJ1-1 for the parts outside the CDR3, the full variable domain is DARVTQTPRHKVTEMGQEVTMRCQPILGHNTVFWYRQTMMQGLELLAYFRNRAPLDDSGMPKDRFSAEMPDATLATLKIQPSEPRDSAVYFCASGLFGNEAFFGQGTRLTVV.

This clonotype has more than one count but fewer than ten. The chain has TRBV27 and TRBJ2-5; D is perhaps TRBD2 (5 bases). Germline V CDR1 and CDR2: MNHEY, SMNVEV (reference sequence). The V end lost 8 bases, the J end lost 5 bases, and 18 bases lay between the germline ends. The CDR3 runs to 14 residues. This CDR3 reads CASRKRAGIETQYF. CDR3 in DNA: TGTGCCAGCCGTAAAAGGGCGGGTATTGAGACCCAGTACTTC.

CDR3 sequence reads: CASRQGGGGELFF. DNA of the CDR3: TGTGCCAGCAGACAGGGGGGGGGCGGGGAGCTGTTTTTT. This rearrangement joins TRBV6-1 to TRBJ2-2; D might be TRBD1 (8 bases). Deletions cut 6 bases from V and 7 bases from J, with 12 bases between. The CDR3 runs 13 residues. The V gene's germline CDR1 is MNHNS and CDR2 SASEGT.

At least ten counts were recorded for this clonotype. V gene TRBV20-1 combines with J gene TRBJ2-7, with a tentative D call TRBD2 (6 bases). Germline V lookup: CDR1 DFQATT, CDR2 SNEGSKA (reference sequence). This CDR3 region has 12 residues. V lost 1 base and J lost 6, with 10 bases in between. This chain's CDR3 is CSARVGGSEQYF. CDR3 bases: TGCAGTGCTAGAGTAGGAGGGAGCGAGCAGTACTTC.

This clonotype was seen a handful of times. The genes are TRBV12-5 and TRBJ2-6, with D perhaps TRBD2 (5 bases). This CDR3 has 17 residues. Germline V gives CDR1 LGHNT, CDR2 FRNRAP. V was cut by 6 bases and J by 0 bases, with 15 bases left in between. The CDR3 here is CASGKSGLASGANVLTF. The CDR3 coding sequence is TGTGCTAGTGGCAAAAGCGGACTGGCCTCTGGGGCCAACGTCCTGACTTTC.

The chain carries TRBV7-6 and TRBJ2-2; TRBD2 agrees at 9 bases. Trimming removed 5 bases from V and 2 bases from J; junction bases left unmatched: 12. The CDR3 covers 18 residues. Looked up from germline, CDR1 is SGHVS and CDR2 is FNYEAQ. CDR3 amino acids: CASSRRTSESPNTGELFF. The DNA for the CDR3 is TGTGCCAGCAGCCGTAGGACTAGCGAATCCCCAAACACCGGGGAGCTGTTTTTT.

The chain carries TRBV4-2 and TRBJ2-7; 11 bases match TRBD2. The CDR3 length is 14 residues. Looked up from germline, CDR1 is LGHNA and CDR2 is YNFKEQ. Germline trimming cut 5 bases from V and 9 bases from J; bases unmatched to any gene: 9. The DNA for the CDR3 is TGTGCCAGCAGCTCGGGACTAGCGGACCTCGGGCAGTACTTC. Translated: CASSSGLADLGQYF.

The rearrangement links TRBV18 to TRBJ2-7, with TRBD1 matching 7 bases. Germline V gene data show CDR1 as KGHSH and CDR2 as LQKENI. The CDR3 loop spans 14 amino acids. V shed 3 bases, J shed 6 bases, and the junction held 8 bases outside the gene matches. The CDR3 DNA reads as TGTGCCAGCTCACCGACAGGGTGGGTGGGCGAGCAGTACTTC. Protein product: CASSPTGWVGEQYF.

This clonotype has ten or more counts. The rearrangement links TRBV12-5 to TRBJ2-2, with D possibly being TRBD1 (6 bases). Per the germline V gene, CDR1 is LGHNT and CDR2 is FRNRAP. Trimming pared 5 bases from V and 1 base from J, leaving 11 bases between. The CDR3 extends over 15 amino acids. The CDR3 nucleotides are TGTGCTAGTGGTCACGGGACACTGAACACCGGGGAGCTGTTTTTT. Protein product: CASGHGTLNTGELFF.

This clonotype was found many times. This chain joins TRBV7-2 and TRBJ2-5, with D hard to call. The CDR3 length is 15 residues. Germline loops: CDR1 SGHTA, CDR2 FQGNSA. V gave up 1 base and J gave up 1 base, with 10 bases separating them. The CDR3 sequence is CASSLGVGFQETQYF. The CDR3 region has the DNA TGTGCCAGCAGCTTAGGGGTCGGGTTCCAAGAGACCCAGTACTTC.

This clonotype appeared many times. The chain joins TRBV7-9 to TRBJ1-5, with 8 bases aligning to TRBD1. Germline trimming cut 5 bases from V and 6 bases from J; bases unmatched to any gene: 3. CDR3 length equals 13 residues. Germline CDR1 reads SEHNR; CDR2 reads FQNEAQ (reference sequence). The CDR3 loop reads CASSPTGAQPQHF. The CDR3 DNA reads as TGTGCCAGCAGCCCGACAGGGGCTCAGCCCCAGCATTTT.

This clonotype occurred many times. At one end the junction does not follow the germline gene, possibly because of a read error. This chain uses TRBV2 with TRBJ2-1; 7 bases align to TRBD1. This CDR3 has 14 residues. Germline assignment: CDR1 SNHLY and CDR2 FYNNEI. The CDR3 DNA follows: TGTGCCAGCAGAGAAGACAGGGAGTACAATGAGCAGTTCTTC. Protein sequence: CASREDREYNEQFF.

Comment on this clonotype: Possible read error: a much larger clone is one base away. This sequence joins TRBV6-1 and TRBJ2-7; the match to TRBD1 covers 7 bases. Germline CDR1 is MNHNS and CDR2 is SASEGT. Trimming took 8 bases from V and 0 from J; bases not matched to a gene: 13. There are 16 residues in the CDR3. CDR3 nucleotides: TGTGCCAGCCCACCTCAGAAGGGGGCCCACTCCTACGAGCAGTACTTC. This sequence encodes CASPPQKGAHSYEQYF.

This clonotype was seen a handful of times. This chain joins TRBV2 and TRBJ1-3; 8 bases line up with TRBD1. The V segment lost 6 bases and the J segment 0 bases; nucleotides outside the gene matches: 4. The CDR3 loop spans 15 amino acids. Germline V CDR1 and CDR2: SNHLY, FYNNEI. The CDR3 nucleotides are TGTGCCAGCAGGGTAACAGGGGGCTCTGGAAACACCATATATTTT. Its protein product is CASRVTGGSGNTIYF.

This clonotype was seen ten or more times. The chain has TRBV28 and TRBJ2-3, with D possibly matching TRBD1 (5 bases). This CDR3 contains 11 residues. In germline, CDR1 is MDHEN, CDR2 SYDVKM. V dropped 8 bases and J dropped 8 bases, with 11 bases sitting between them. CDR3 residues: CASFDRATQYF. The CDR3 DNA sequence: TGTGCCAGCTTTGACAGAGCTACGCAGTATTTT.

This clonotype was counted many times. The V and J genes are TRBV12-5 and TRBJ2-1; no definite D call. Trimming shortened V by 7 bases and J by 3 bases, and 10 bases separated the two germline ends. CDR3 length equals 13 residues. Germline V gene lookup returns CDR1 LGHNT and CDR2 FRNRAP. The CDR3 protein is CASEAPNYNEQFF. The DNA for the CDR3 is TGTGCTAGTGAGGCCCCAAACTACAATGAGCAGTTCTTC. The full variable domain, rest sourced from reference TRBV12-5 and TRBJ2-1, is DARVTQTPRHKVTEMGQEVTMRCQPILGHNTVFWYRQTMMQGLELLAYFRNRAPLDDSGMPKDRFSAEMPDATLATLKIQPSEPRDSAVYFCASEAPNYNEQFFGPGTRLTVL.

The table lists this clonotype with many counts. The chain employs TRBV11-2 and TRBJ2-2; D could derive from TRBD1 or TRBD2 (5 bases each). CDR3 length equals 15 residues. Trimming took 5 bases from V and 8 from J, leaving 18 bases between them. Germline assignment: CDR1 SGHAT and CDR2 FQNNGV. The chain's CDR3 is CASSTPGTPLGELFF. CDR3 coding DNA: TGTGCCAGCAGCACTCCCGGGACCCCGCTGGGGGAGCTGTTTTTT.

As to this clonotype: This may arise from a read error, as a much more abundant clone is one base away. The chain has TRBV20-1 and TRBJ2-2; D perhaps matches TRBD2 (5 bases). Per the germline V gene, CDR1 is DFQATT and CDR2 is SNEGSKA (reference sequence). This CDR3 has 17 amino acids. The DNA of the CDR3 is TGCAGTGCTAGGACCACGTTACCGAGGAGCGCCACCGGGGAGCCGTTTTTT. Translated, it gives CSARTTLPRSATGEPFF.